The 32 T cell receptor beta chains listed next were all sequenced from one sample in a study of Graves' ophthalmopathy and Graves' hyperthyroidism. The authors amplified TCR beta CDR3 regions, and they did so from RNA transcripts for repertoire sequencing. Second-round multiplex PCR came after a first-round RT-PCR that employed HTBI primers. Via MiXCR, TCRdb re-called the multiplex PCR reads, giving one row per CDR3 protein. The sample gives 230,000 or so distinct CDR3 sequences, 45% of which show up once; around 47% is in the top ten. Input material: peripheral blood. All receptors come from an adult man with Graves' ophthalmopathy.

V gene TRBV7-2 combines with J gene TRBJ1-3; the D gene is possibly TRBD1 (5 bases). The ends were cut back, 3 bases at V and 0 bases at J, with 12 bases in the middle. The CDR3 runs to 16 residues. Germline loops: CDR1 SGHTA, CDR2 FQGNSA. CDR3 residues: CASSLSGLASGNTIYF. Written as DNA, the CDR3 is TGTGCCAGCAGCTTGTCAGGGCTGGCCTCTGGAAACACCATATATTTT.

The chain has TRBV7-2 and TRBJ1-6; 9 bases line up with TRBD1. This CDR3 comprises 16 residues. Per germline, CDR1 SGHTA and CDR2 FQGNSA. The junction had 8 bases not matched to a gene; V was cut back by 5 bases and J by 6 bases. As DNA, the CDR3 is TGTGCCAGCAGCGGACCCGGGACAGGGAGTAATTCACCCCTCCACTTT. This encodes CASSGPGTGSNSPLHF.

This chain connects TRBV6-6 to TRBJ2-7, with D unresolved. Germline assignment: CDR1 MNHNY and CDR2 SVGAGI (reference sequence). Deletions cut 5 bases from V and 2 bases from J, with 10 bases between. This CDR3 comprises 13 residues. CDR3 bases: TGTGCCAGCAGTACTGACCTAACCTACGAGCAGTACTTC. Its protein product is CASSTDLTYEQYF.

The V call is TRBV20-1, the J call TRBJ2-7, with TRBD1 as a possible D gene (5 bases). The V end lost 0 bases, the J end lost 4 bases, and 16 bases lay between the germline ends. The CDR3 sequence is 15 residues long. Germline CDR1 reads DFQATT; CDR2 reads SNEGSKA (reference sequence). Here the CDR3 reads CSARERGGMEYEQYF. In DNA form, the CDR3 reads TGCAGTGCTAGAGAAAGGGGCGGAATGGAGTACGAGCAGTACTTC.

V is TRBV2 and J is TRBJ1-1, with D possibly TRBD1 on 6 matching bases. From germline, CDR1 is SNHLY and CDR2 FYNNEI. With 5 bases removed from V and 0 bases from J, the gap between germline ends came to 16 bases. CDR3 size: 16 residues. As DNA, the CDR3 is TGTGCCAGCAGTCCAGGGGATTTGGGGTTGAACACTGAAGCTTTCTTT. It is translated as CASSPGDLGLNTEAFF.

A word on this clonotype: One junction end does not reproduce the germline sequence, and a read error may be involved. V is TRBV7-2 and J is TRBJ2-7, with TRBD1 matching 10 bases. In germline, CDR1 is SGHTA, CDR2 FQGNSA. The CDR3 runs 15 residues. CDR3 amino acids: CASSRGQGPTYEQYF. The CDR3 DNA reads as TGCGCCAGCAGCCGGGGACAGGGGCCTACCTACGAGCAGTACTTC.

The J gene is TRBJ2-2, the V gene TRBV5-1; D call uncertain. Trimming pared 1 base from V and 3 bases from J, leaving 10 bases between. The germline V gene encodes CDR1 SGHRS and CDR2 YFSETQ. CDR3 size: 15 residues. In DNA form, the CDR3 reads TGCGCCAGCAGCTTGAGTACGGGTTACACCGGGGAGCTGTTTTTT. Its translation is CASSLSTGYTGELFF. The whole variable domain, remainder taken from reference TRBV5-1 and TRBJ2-2, is KAGVTQTPRYLIKTRGQQVTLSCSPISGHRSVSWYQQTPGQGLQFLFEYFSETQRNKGNFPGRFSGRQFSNSRSEMNVSTLELGDSALYLCASSLSTGYTGELFFGEGSRLTVL.

This clonotype was counted at least ten times. The chain uses TRBV27 and TRBJ2-7, with D hard to call. The V gene lost 4 bases and the J gene lost 4 bases, with 5 bases spanning the gap. This CDR3 has 11 amino acids. Germline CDR1 reads MNHEY; CDR2 reads SMNVEV (reference sequence). CDR3 amino acids: CASSSFYEQYF. CDR3 bases: TGTGCCAGCAGTTCCTTTTACGAGCAGTACTTC.

J is TRBJ1-1 and V is TRBV7-6, with no clear D. Germline V gene data show CDR1 as SGHVS and CDR2 as FNYEAQ. CDR3 size: 13 residues. V was clipped by 3 bases and J by 5 bases, with 10 bases between them. The CDR3 reads CASSLEEVTEAFF. CDR3 nucleotide sequence: TGTGCCAGCAGCTTGGAGGAGGTAACTGAAGCTTTCTTT.

The chain uses TRBV7-2 and TRBJ2-5; TRBD1 matches at 10 bases. This CDR3 is 17 amino acids long. The V gene's germline CDR1 is SGHTA and CDR2 FQGNSA. V was clipped by 0 bases and J by 4 bases; unmatched bases: 8. This chain's CDR3 is CASSLAPGTGAAETQYF. The DNA for the CDR3 is TGTGCCAGCAGCTTAGCGCCCGGGACAGGGGCAGCAGAGACCCAGTACTTC.

The chain recombines TRBV4-1 with TRBJ2-6; no clear D gene. This CDR3 has 17 amino acids. Germline assignment: CDR1 MGHRA and CDR2 YSYEKL. Trimming left V 0 bases short and J 0 bases short, with 9 bases between. In DNA, the CDR3 is TGCGCCAGCAGCCAAGAAACATGGGGCTCTGGGGCCAACGTCCTGACTTTC. It yields the protein CASSQETWGSGANVLTF.

This clonotype was counted a single time. CDR3 region: CSASIMGGRNQPQHF. The CDR3 DNA reads TGCAGTGCTAGCATTATGGGGGGACGCAATCAGCCCCAGCATTTT. This chain links TRBV20-1 with TRBJ1-5, with D possibly TRBD1 on 5 matching bases. The CDR3 covers 15 residues. Trimming left V 3 bases short and J 2 bases short, with 14 bases between. Looked up from germline, CDR1 is DFQATT and CDR2 is SNEGSKA (reference sequence).

The sample holds a few counts of this clonotype. The rearrangement joins TRBV4-1 to TRBJ2-6; D gene uncertain. CDR1 and CDR2 (germline): MGHRA, YSYEKL. Trimming removed 6 bases at V and 4 bases at J, with 7 bases between. The CDR3 length is 13 residues. CDR3 amino acids: CASRGSGANVLTF. CDR3 DNA sequence: TGCGCCAGCAGGGGGTCCGGGGCCAACGTCCTGACTTTC.

This clonotype was observed a handful of times. This sequence joins TRBV9 and TRBJ2-7, with D possibly called TRBD1 or TRBD2 (5 bases each). Germline V gene sequence: CDR1 SGDLS, CDR2 YYNGEE. This CDR3 is 11 amino acids long. Deletions cut 9 bases from V and 5 bases from J, with 12 bases between. The CDR3 reads CAIEGNDEQYF. DNA for the CDR3: TGTGCCATCGAGGGGAATGACGAGCAGTACTTC.

The chain is built from TRBV20-1 and TRBJ2-5; the D gene is possibly TRBD1 (5 bases). The CDR3 is 13 amino acids. CDR1 and CDR2 (germline): DFQATT, SNEGSKA (reference sequence). V was trimmed by 1 base and J by 2 bases, leaving 8 bases between them. For the CDR3, the DNA is TGCAGTGCTAGAGGGGGCAGGCAAGAGACCCAGTACTTC. Protein product: CSARGGRQETQYF.

The genes are TRBV10-2 and TRBJ1-2; maybe TRBD1 (6 bases). Trimming stripped 5 bases from V and 4 bases from J, with 11 bases between. The CDR3 has 13 amino acids. Germline V lookup: CDR1 WSHSY, CDR2 SAAADI. Written as DNA, the CDR3 is TGCGCCAGCAGTAGGGGGGAGACCTATGGCTACACCTTC. Its translation is CASSRGETYGYTF.

The V and J genes are TRBV12-3 or TRBV12-4 and TRBJ1-4; TRBD1 aligns across 9 bases. This CDR3 has 15 amino acids. V trimming: 3 bases; J trimming: 10 bases; junction bases outside the gene matches: 9. This chain's CDR3 is CASSFRGTGFSKLFF. CDR3 in DNA: TGTGCCAGCAGTTTTCGTGGGACAGGGTTCTCAAAACTGTTTTTT.

This clonotype showed up just a few times. The chain is built from TRBV10-2 and TRBJ2-7, with D unclear. This CDR3 contains 14 residues. CDR1 is WSHSY, CDR2 SAAADI, per germline. Deletions cut 11 bases from V and 1 base from J, with 18 bases between. CDR3 region: CASSSHDTSYEQYF. The CDR3 DNA reads TGCGCCTCCTCCTCACATGACACTTCCTACGAGCAGTACTTC.

This clonotype was counted at least ten times. This chain joins TRBV29-1 and TRBJ1-2; TRBD1 matches at 8 bases. Losses at the gene ends were 4 bases for V and 5 bases for J; bases not matched to a gene: 9. CDR1 is SQVTM and CDR2 is ANQGSEA in the germline V gene. The CDR3 runs to 14 residues. This CDR3 is CSVAVFGQGYGYTF. The CDR3 DNA sequence: TGCAGCGTTGCGGTCTTCGGACAGGGATATGGCTACACCTTC.

The table lists this clonotype with a few counts. The chain recombines TRBV29-1 with TRBJ1-2; TRBD1 matches at 7 bases. The CDR3 loop spans 14 amino acids. After removal of 7 bases from V and 9 bases from J, the junction contained 17 bases not matched to a gene. The germline V gene has CDR1 SQVTM and CDR2 ANQGSEA. The CDR3 sequence: CSAATRHVGGRYTF. CDR3 sequence (DNA): TGCAGCGCGGCTACCCGTCATGTAGGGGGCCGCTACACCTTC.

This clonotype was seen at least ten times. This chain links TRBV7-9 with TRBJ1-1; D is uncertain. The CDR3 loop spans 12 amino acids. Per germline, CDR1 SEHNR and CDR2 FQNEAQ (reference sequence). V dropped 3 bases and J dropped 8 bases, with 10 bases sitting between them. CDR3 DNA sequence: TGTGCCAGCAGCTTCGGGCGCATAGAAGCTTTCTTT. This translates into CASSFGRIEAFF.

This clonotype was found many times. This rearrangement joins TRBV7-8 to TRBJ1-5; 7 positions agree with TRBD1. V gave up 1 base and J gave up 2 bases; unmatched junction bases: 5. CDR3 length: 16 amino acids. Germline assignment: CDR1 SGHVS and CDR2 FQNEAQ. For the CDR3, the DNA is TGTGCCAGCAGCTTAGAGTCAGGGGGAGGCAATCAGCCCCAGCATTTT. This translates into CASSLESGGGNQPQHF. The complete variable domain, with remaining parts taken from reference TRBV7-8 and TRBJ1-5, reads GAGVSQSPRYKVAKRGQDVALRCDPISGHVSLFWYQQALGQGPEFLTYFQNEAQLDKSGLPSDRFFAERPEGSVSTLKIQRTQQEDSAVYLCASSLESGGGNQPQHFGDGTRLSIL.

The V gene is TRBV2, the J gene TRBJ2-7; 9 bases match TRBD2. This CDR3 spans 14 amino acids. Germline V gives CDR1 SNHLY, CDR2 FYNNEI. Germline trimming cut 4 bases from V and 6 bases from J; bases unmatched to any gene: 7. This CDR3 reads CASSVAGEAREQYF. The CDR3 nucleotides are TGTGCCAGCAGTGTAGCGGGAGAGGCCCGCGAGCAGTACTTC.

J is TRBJ1-1 and V is TRBV10-3; D is perhaps TRBD1 (5 bases). Germline lookup yields CDR1 ENHRY and CDR2 SYGVKD. The V end lost 4 bases, the J end lost 4 bases, and 16 bases lay between the germline ends. The CDR3 covers 15 residues. The DNA of the CDR3 is TGTGCCATCAGTGCCTCGAGCGGGGGTGCCACTGAAGCTTTCTTT. It is translated as CAISASSGGATEAFF.

V and J are TRBV7-3 and TRBJ1-2; 9 nucleotides agree with TRBD1. CDR1 SGHTA and CDR2 FQGTGA come from the germline V gene. The CDR3 covers 14 residues. V lost 5 bases and J lost 8; bases outside the gene matches: 9. The CDR3 protein is CASSLGQGSGGYTF. CDR3 coding DNA: TGTGCCAGCAGCCTGGGACAGGGTAGCGGAGGCTACACCTTC. The full variable domain, its missing parts supplied by reference TRBV7-3 and TRBJ1-2, is GAGVSQTPSNKVTEKGKYVELRCDPISGHTALYWYRQSLGQGPEFLIYFQGTGAADDSGLPNDRFFAVRPEGSVSTLKIQRTERGDSAVYLCASSLGQGSGGYTFGSGTRLTVV.

The rearrangement joins TRBV7-2 to TRBJ1-2, with 7 bases aligning to TRBD1. Germline CDR1 and CDR2: SGHTA and FQGNSA. V lost 6 bases and J lost 8; bases outside the gene matches: 9. The CDR3 runs 13 residues. The CDR3 DNA sequence: TGTGCCAGCAGTGTTTCCGGGACAGAAGGCTACACCTTC. It translates to CASSVSGTEGYTF.

This clonotype showed up just a few times. The genes are TRBV5-1 and TRBJ1-2, with unresolved D. Trimming removed 0 bases at V and 4 bases at J, with 13 bases between. The CDR3 runs to 15 residues. The V gene's germline CDR1 is SGHRS and CDR2 YFSETQ. CDR3 DNA sequence: TGCGCCAGCAGCTTGGCTGGAGGGAGGATCTATGGCTACACCTTC. Translated, it gives CASSLAGGRIYGYTF.

This chain links TRBV2 with TRBJ1-2; TRBD1 aligns across 7 bases. The V and J ends lost 7 bases and 5 bases, in that order; junction bases with no gene match: 7. This CDR3 region has 13 residues. Per germline, CDR1 SNHLY and CDR2 FYNNEI. The CDR3 DNA reads TGTGCCAGCAATTTAGACAGGGAATATGGCTACACCTTC. Translated, it gives CASNLDREYGYTF.

This clonotype was recorded at least ten times. The chain joins TRBV10-2 to TRBJ1-2; D gene ambiguous. With 0 bases removed from V and 8 bases from J, the gap between germline ends came to 10 bases. CDR3 length: 13 residues. Germline loops: CDR1 WSHSY, CDR2 SAAADI. The CDR3 coding sequence is TGCGCCAGCAGTGAGTCTGGGGTATTGGGCTACACCTTC. Encoded protein: CASSESGVLGYTF.

The rearrangement uses TRBV11-1 and TRBJ2-2; TRBD1 aligns across 10 bases. The CDR3 is 14 residues long. CDR1 and CDR2 from the germline V gene are SGHAT and FQDESV (reference sequence). With 7 bases clipped from V and 5 bases from J, the junction kept 4 bases outside the gene matches. CDR3 sequence: CASTPGQGTGELFF. The CDR3 nucleotides read TGTGCCAGCACTCCGGGACAGGGGACCGGGGAGCTGTTTTTT.

This clonotype was recorded a few times. The chain recombines TRBV20-1 with TRBJ2-5, with 7 nucleotides matching TRBD1. The CDR3 covers 13 residues. V was clipped by 5 bases and J by 2 bases; unmatched bases: 5. Per the germline V gene, CDR1 is DFQATT and CDR2 is SNEGSKA (reference sequence). The CDR3: CSALSGQQETQYF. The CDR3 DNA reads TGCAGTGCTTTATCGGGACAGCAAGAGACCCAGTACTTC.

This clonotype was seen a handful of times. The V call is TRBV20-1, the J call TRBJ1-2, with 9 positions matching TRBD1. With 1 base clipped from V and 7 bases from J, the junction kept 10 bases outside the gene matches. Germline V gene sequence: CDR1 DFQATT, CDR2 SNEGSKA (reference sequence). The CDR3 loop spans 15 amino acids. The CDR3 protein is CSARGGTGWTSGYTF. The CDR3 DNA sequence: TGCAGTGCTAGAGGGGGGACAGGGTGGACGTCTGGCTACACCTTC.